This record looks at one TCR beta chain sequence and its context. The data originate from a study of OX40 agonist ivuxolimab in advanced cancers. Study summary: Partial responses occurred in three patients (one hepatocellular carcinoma, two cutaneous melanoma).

TCRdb's table, derived via immunoSEQ multiplex PCR, lists solely in-frame clones and lacks some. The sample has 75,000 to 90,000 clones, about 90% seen once. This CDR3 is 14 amino acids long. V lost 7 bases, J lost 4 bases, and 16 bases lay in between. Per the germline V gene, CDR1 is MNHNS and CDR2 is SASEGT. This chain connects TRBV6-1 to TRBJ2-5; possible D gene TRBD2, 6 bases. The clonotype was recovered from an adult with an advanced solid tumor such as melanoma, head and neck, liver or kidney cancer. The sequencing used CD4+ or CD8+ T cells sorted from blood, collected in a trial of the OX40 agonist ivuxolimab. The CDR3: CASNGRGWGETQYF. In DNA, the CDR3 is TGTGCCAGCAATGGCCGGGGGTGGGGAGAGACCCAGTACTTC.